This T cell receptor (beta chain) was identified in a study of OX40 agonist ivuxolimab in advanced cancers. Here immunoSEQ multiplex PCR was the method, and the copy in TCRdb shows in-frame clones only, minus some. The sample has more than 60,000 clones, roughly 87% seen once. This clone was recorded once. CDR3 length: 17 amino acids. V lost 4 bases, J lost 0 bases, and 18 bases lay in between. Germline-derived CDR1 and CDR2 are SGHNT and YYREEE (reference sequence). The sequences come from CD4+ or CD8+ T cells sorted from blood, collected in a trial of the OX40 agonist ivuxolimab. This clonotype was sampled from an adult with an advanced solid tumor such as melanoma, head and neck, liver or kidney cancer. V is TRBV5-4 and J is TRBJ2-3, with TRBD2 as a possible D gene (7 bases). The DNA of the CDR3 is TGTGCCAGCAGCCTCCCCCCCGGGGGGCCTAGCACAGATACGCAGTATTTT. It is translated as CASSLPPGGPSTDTQYF.